This is a list of T cell receptor beta chains from one sample in a study of early T cells in non-severe SARS-CoV-2 infection. MiXCR was run by TCRdb on the 5' RACE reads, yielding one entry per CDR3 protein. In the table there are roughly 52,000 distinct CDR3 sequences, around 7% of which are singletons. Sample: whole blood, taken at baseline. Receptor source: an adult who was a healthcare worker with PCR-confirmed SARS-CoV-2 infection or an uninfected control (not recorded which). The CDR3 runs from the conserved cysteine through the conserved F or W. D genes are given only for firm matches. Clone sizes are given selectively: once, few, many, or a class where the clone is expanded.

clone size,V gene,J gene,D gene,CDR3 protein,CDR3 DNA
few,TRBV6-4,TRBJ2-3,TRBD1,CASSDSTGGADTQYF,TGTGCCAGCAGTGACTCGACAGGGGGCGCAGATACGCAGTATTTT
many,TRBV7-2,TRBJ2-3,NA,CASSAGGGSDTQYF,TGTGCCAGCAGCGCAGGGGGAGGTTCAGATACGCAGTATTTT
NA,TRBV29-1,TRBJ2-7,TRBD1,CSVAAGGYEQYF,TGCAGCGTTGCGGCAGGGGGCTACGAGCAGTACTTC
NA,TRBV7-2,TRBJ1-2,NA,CVSSQIQDRLIYGYTF,TGTGTCAGCAGCCAGATCCAGGACAGACTTATCTATGGCTACACCTTC
few,TRBV5-1,TRBJ1-2,NA,CASSSGVFDGYTF,TGCGCCAGCAGCTCGGGGGTTTTCGATGGCTACACCTTC
NA,TRBV7-8,TRBJ2-5,NA,CASSLLTGGQETQYF,TGTGCCAGCAGCTTATTGACCGGGGGACAAGAGACCCAGTACTTC
few,TRBV29-1,TRBJ1-1,NA,CGGGSPNTEAFF,TGCGGTGGGGGCAGCCCGAACACTGAAGCTTTCTTT
few,TRBV20-1,TRBJ2-7,NA,CSARGGQNSYEQYF,TGCAGTGCTAGGGGGGGACAGAACTCCTACGAGCAGTACTTC
few,TRBV30,TRBJ1-4,NA,CAWYPPGGVNEKLFF,TGTGCCTGGTACCCCCCTGGAGGGGTAAATGAAAAACTGTTTTTT
NA,TRBV5-1,TRBJ1-1,NA,CASKRDNRLNTEAFF,TGCGCCAGCAAGCGGGACAACCGATTGAACACTGAAGCTTTCTTT
few,TRBV7-2,TRBJ2-3,TRBD1,CASSLSLDRGPRTDTQYF,TGTGCCAGCAGCTTATCTCTGGACAGGGGGCCGAGGACAGATACGCAGTATTTT
many,TRBV4-1,TRBJ2-7,TRBD1,CASSQGPGQGTYEQYF,TGCGCCAGCAGCCAAGGACCGGGACAGGGCACCTACGAGCAGTACTTC
many,TRBV5-4,TRBJ2-7,NA,CASSPRDFPYEQYF,TGTGCCAGCAGCCCAAGGGACTTTCCCTACGAGCAGTACTTC
few,TRBV10-2,TRBJ1-6,NA,CASRAANSPLHF,TGCGCCAGCAGGGCAGCCAATTCACCCCTCCACTTT
many,TRBV7-2,TRBJ2-1,NA,CASSLESGEQFF,TGTGCCAGCAGCTTAGAATCTGGGGAGCAGTTCTTC
many,TRBV12-5,TRBJ2-3,NA,CASGGPPGADTQYF,TGTGCTAGTGGTGGCCCGCCGGGGGCAGATACGCAGTATTTT
NA,TRBV30,TRBJ1-2,NA,CAWSAARISYTF,TGTGCCTGGAGTGCTGCTAGGATAAGCTACACCTTC
many,TRBV24-1,TRBJ1-1,NA,CATSDNRTVRPSEAFF,TGTGCCACCAGTGATAACCGGACAGTGAGGCCTTCTGAAGCTTTCTTT
NA,TRBV7-2,TRBJ2-5,TRBD1,CASSSSGTVSETQYF,TGTGCCAGCAGCTCGTCGGGGACAGTCAGCGAGACCCAGTACTTC
many,TRBV20-1,TRBJ1-4,NA,CSATGSNGEKLFF,TGCAGTGCTACCGGGAGTAATGGCGAAAAACTGTTTTTT
few,TRBV20-1,TRBJ2-3,NA,CSAFAGATDTQYF,TGCAGTGCTTTTGCGGGGGCCACAGATACGCAGTATTTT
many,TRBV6-5,TRBJ2-7,NA,CASSYSEGSRSYEQYF,TGTGCCAGCAGTTACTCGGAGGGTAGTCGGTCCTACGAGCAGTACTTC
many,TRBV9,TRBJ2-7,TRBD1,CASSEQGGTYEQYF,TGTGCCAGCAGCGAACAGGGGGGTACATACGAGCAGTACTTC
NA,TRBV19,TRBJ2-3,TRBD1,CASSIDRTGSTDTQYF,TGTGCCAGTAGTATAGATCGGACAGGATCCACAGATACGCAGTATTTT
many,TRBV4-2,TRBJ2-3,NA,CASSQFPGGTDTQYF,TGTGCCAGCAGCCAATTCCCCGGGGGCACAGATACGCAGTATTTT